This is a list of T cell receptor beta chains from one sample in a study of cytomegalovirus exposure and HLA in healthy donors. TCRdb's copy holds only in-frame clones and misses some; the assay was immunoSEQ multiplex PCR. The sample has tens of thousands of clones, 70% to 80% seen once; the top ten hold about 7.7%. The sample comprised PBMCs. The source is a man in his fifties or sixties in good health and CMV-seronegative. Each CDR3 is given with its conserved first and last residue. The D gene is left open where the match is weak. Clone size is not always given. Where it is, it says once, few, many or a class for expanded clones.

once	TRBD1	TRBV2	TRBJ1-2	CASSGDRITLYGYTF	TGTGCCAGCAGCGGGGACAGGATAACCCTCTATGGCTACACCTTC
.	.	TRBV9	TRBJ2-1	CASSVDSQQFF	TGTGCCAGCAGCGTAGATAGCCAGCAGTTCTTC
.	.	TRBV5-6	TRBJ2-1	CASSLEEASFYNEQFF	TGTGCCAGCAGCTTGGAGGAGGCTAGCTTTTACAATGAGCAGTTCTTC
.	TRBD1	TRBV29-1	TRBJ2-7	CSVIDDRVYNEQYF	TGCAGCGTTATAGACGACAGGGTTTACAACGAGCAGTACTTC
few	TRBD2	TRBV5-6	TRBJ2-7	CASSRGLAGAEGEQYF	TGTGCCAGCAGTAGGGGACTAGCGGGGGCCGAGGGCGAGCAGTACTTC
.	TRBD1	TRBV6-1	TRBJ2-3	CASRMGQLYTDTQYF	TGTGCCAGCAGAATGGGACAGCTCTACACAGATACGCAGTATTTT
few	.	TRBV5-5	TRBJ1-1	CASRMTRLDTEAFF	TGTGCCAGCAGGATGACAAGATTGGACACTGAAGCTTTCTTT
once	.	TRBV6-6	TRBJ1-2	CASTLTGGGYTF	TGTGCCAGCACCTTGACAGGCGGGGGCTACACCTTC
few	TRBD2	TRBV5-1	TRBJ2-3	CASSSGGAEDTQYF	TGCGCCAGCAGCAGCGGGGGGGCCGAAGATACGCAGTATTTT
.	TRBD1	TRBV2	TRBJ2-5	CASSESGLTGGETQYF	TGTGCCAGCAGTGAATCTGGGCTGACAGGGGGAGAGACCCAGTACTTC
few	TRBD1	TRBV5-1	TRBJ2-3	CASSLVGGPDTQYF	TGCGCCAGCAGCTTGGTAGGGGGCCCAGATACGCAGTATTTT
.	TRBD1	TRBV9	TRBJ2-3	CASSPRDRGYTDTQYF	TGTGCCAGCAGCCCTCGGGACAGGGGATACACAGATACGCAGTATTTT
.	TRBD1	TRBV25-1	TRBJ1-5	CASSHLMDRGSQPQHF	TGTGCCAGCAGCCACTTAATGGACAGGGGTAGTCAGCCCCAGCATTTT
.	.	TRBV29-1	TRBJ2-7	CSVLSVVNYEQYF	TGCAGCGTGCTTAGCGTGGTAAACTACGAGCAGTACTTC
.	.	TRBV4-3	TRBJ1-4	CASSQDISGGEKLFF	TGCGCCAGCAGCCAAGATATTTCGGGGGGTGAAAAACTGTTTTTT
.	TRBD1	TRBV15	TRBJ2-7	CATSRDQGALDEQYF	TGTGCCACCAGCAGAGATCAGGGGGCGCTTGACGAGCAGTACTTC
.	.	TRBV13	TRBJ2-1	CASSLMAEGLNSYNEQFF	TGTGCCAGCAGCTTAATGGCGGAGGGGTTAAATTCCTACAATGAGCAGTTCTTC
.	TRBD2	TRBV6-5	TRBJ2-5	CASSSRTSGQGTQYF	TGTGCCAGCAGTTCCCGGACTAGCGGGCAAGGAACCCAGTACTTC
.	.	TRBV19	TRBJ2-7	CASSESRNRYEQYF	TGTGCCAGTAGTGAGAGTAGAAACCGCTACGAGCAGTACTTC
few	TRBD1	TRBV10-2	TRBJ2-7	CASSASDRDEQYF	TGCGCCAGCAGTGCATCTGACAGGGACGAGCAGTACTTC
.	.	TRBV30	TRBJ1-5	CAWSRTGSGPQHF	TGTGCCTGGAGCCGTACAGGGTCAGGGCCCCAGCATTTT
few	TRBD2	TRBV15	TRBJ2-1	CATSREAGLRSEQFF	TGTGCCACCAGCAGGGAAGCGGGGCTCCGTAGTGAGCAGTTCTTC
.	TRBD2	TRBV7-2	TRBJ2-1	CASSLDGRAIDEQFF	TGTGCCAGCAGCTTAGACGGGAGGGCCATCGATGAGCAGTTCTTC
.	.	TRBV6-5	TRBJ1-2	CASSSPRQTANYGYTF	TGTGCCAGCAGTTCCCCACGACAGACGGCAAACTATGGCTACACCTTC
.	TRBD2	TRBV10-3	TRBJ2-1	CAISALAGRTNEQFF	TGTGCCATCAGTGCCCTAGCGGGGCGCACCAATGAGCAGTTCTTC
.	.	TRBV21-1	TRBJ1-2	CASSIWRGYGYTF	TGTGCCAGCAGCATTTGGAGAGGCTATGGCTACACCTTC
.	TRBD1	TRBV6-1	TRBJ2-2	CASSGQGANTGELFF	TGTGCCAGCAGCGGACAGGGGGCGAACACCGGGGAGCTGTTTTTT
few	.	TRBV6-7	TRBJ2-3	CASSQLHNTSTDTQYF	TGTGCCAGCAGTCAACTTCATAATACTAGCACAGATACGCAGTATTTT
few	TRBD1	TRBV25-1	TRBJ1-6	CASSEPRQGINSPLHF	TGTGCCAGCAGTGAACCTCGACAGGGTATTAATTCACCCCTCCACTTT
.	.	TRBV29-1	TRBJ1-2	CSVETDRSRGYGYTF	TGCAGCGTTGAGACGGACCGCTCCAGGGGCTATGGCTACACCTTC
.	TRBD1	TRBV6-6	TRBJ2-7	CASRTGDRVGPYEQYF	TGTGCCAGCAGAACGGGGGACAGGGTAGGACCCTACGAGCAGTACTTC
.	.	TRBV15	TRBJ2-5	CATSRDEETQYF	TGTGCCACCAGCAGAGACGAAGAGACCCAGTACTTC
.	TRBD1	TRBV19	TRBJ1-5	CASTRDRVNQPQHF	TGTGCCAGTACCCGGGACAGGGTCAATCAGCCCCAGCATTTT
.	TRBD2	TRBV2	TRBJ2-5	CASKPLAGGRETQYF	TGTGCCAGCAAACCACTAGCGGGGGGTCGGGAGACCCAGTACTTC
.	TRBD2	TRBV9	TRBJ2-2	CASSVVQAGGTGELFF	TGTGCCAGCAGCGTAGTACAGGCGGGGGGGACCGGGGAGCTGTTTTTT
.	.	TRBV28	TRBJ2-1	CASSAPGYNEQFF	TGTGCCAGCAGTGCGCCAGGCTACAATGAGCAGTTCTTC
.	.	TRBV29-1	TRBJ2-7	CSVAGSGYYEQYF	TGCAGCGTTGCCGGGAGCGGGTACTACGAGCAGTACTTC
.	TRBD1	TRBV27	TRBJ2-2	CASRKPTGGQLELFF	TGTGCCAGCAGGAAACCGACAGGGGGTCAATTGGAGCTGTTTTTT
.	.	TRBV10-1	TRBJ2-3	CASSAGAPTDTQYF	TGCGCCAGCAGTGCGGGAGCCCCCACAGATACGCAGTATTTT
.	.	TRBV5-8	TRBJ1-2	CASSLNDPGFYGYTF	TGTGCCAGCAGCTTGAACGACCCAGGGTTCTATGGCTACACCTTC
.	TRBD2	TRBV6-5	TRBJ2-7	CASSYGTSTEQYF	TGTGCCAGCAGTTACGGGACTAGCACCGAGCAGTACTTC
few	TRBD2	TRBV25-1	TRBJ2-1	CASSELGDYLNEQFF	TGTGCCAGCAGTGAATTAGGGGACTACCTCAATGAGCAGTTCTTC
.	.	TRBV11-2	TRBJ1-4	CASNRGGLRNEKLFF	TGTGCCAGCAACCGGGGAGGGTTGCGGAATGAAAAACTGTTTTTT
.	TRBD1	TRBV10-1	TRBJ2-5	CASRGKGAKTQYF	TGCGCCAGCAGAGGTAAGGGGGCAAAGACCCAGTACTTC
.	.	TRBV30	TRBJ1-6	CAWSVTASPLHF	TGTGCCTGGAGTGTGACAGCTTCACCCCTCCACTTT
.	.	TRBV18	TRBJ1-2	CASSPGQDYGYTF	TGTGCCAGCTCACCAGGGCAGGACTATGGCTACACCTTC
.	TRBD1	TRBV4-1	TRBJ1-4	CASSRTSRQGGEKLFF	TGCGCCAGCAGCCGAACTTCTCGACAGGGTGGGGAAAAACTGTTTTTT
.	.	TRBV9	TRBJ2-5	CASSVAGGAETQYF	TGTGCCAGCAGCGTAGCTGGGGGGGCAGAGACCCAGTACTTC
.	TRBD1	TRBV5-1	TRBJ1-1	CASSWTGRTHNTEAFF	TGCGCCAGCAGCTGGACAGGGCGTACCCACAACACTGAAGCTTTCTTT
once	.	TRBV5-4	TRBJ2-3	CASGMRADTQYF	TGTGCCAGCGGAATGAGGGCAGATACGCAGTATTTT
.	.	TRBV2	TRBJ2-1	CASSDQRNNEQFF	TGTGCCAGCAGTGACCAGCGGAACAATGAGCAGTTCTTC
.	.	TRBV2	TRBJ1-2	CASSPQQGYTF	TGTGCCAGCAGCCCACAACAAGGCTACACCTTC